The 25 T cell receptor beta chains below come from one sample, sequenced in a study of beta chain features in type 1 diabetes. Whole-study findings and limits: A moderate, significant TCRB CDR3 shortening appeared in type 1 diabetes across four CD4+ subsets.

What was sequenced were expressed TCRB transcripts, since all of the isolated RNA had been reverse transcribed. Sequenced by immunoSEQ multiplex PCR; TCRdb stores in-frame clones only, minus some. The table shows hundreds of thousands of clones, with around an eighth occurring only once. Their recognized antigens are unknown. Input material: naive CD4+ T cells from blood. These receptors came from a man between 18 and 35 years old with type 1 diabetes.

This clone has a handful of counts. V usage is TRBV10-1 and J usage is TRBJ2-5, with D possibly being TRBD1 or TRBD2 (6 bases each). Trimming took 4 bases from V and 5 from J, leaving 26 bases between them. This CDR3 is 18 amino acids long. Germline CDR1 is WNHNN and CDR2 is SYGVQD (reference sequence). The CDR3 reads CASSASKQGRTAGETQYF. The CDR3 DNA reads TGCGCCAGCAGTGCATCTAAACAGGGCAGGACGGCGGGGGAGACCCAGTACTTC.

The chain carries TRBV9 and TRBJ1-4; 8 positions match TRBD1. CDR1 SGDLS and CDR2 YYNGEE come from the germline V gene. J lost 5 bases, V lost 4 bases, and 4 bases had no gene match. This CDR3 spans 14 amino acids. Here the CDR3 reads CASSPGQANEKLFF. In nucleotides, the CDR3 is TGTGCCAGCAGCCCGGGACAGGCGAATGAAAAACTGTTTTTT.

This clone was counted between two and nine times. This chain joins TRBV7-2 and TRBJ2-3; D tentatively reads TRBD1 or TRBD2 (6 bases each). Germline loops: CDR1 SGHTA, CDR2 FQGNSA. The CDR3 is made up of 15 amino acids. V was cut by 5 bases and J by 0 bases, with 12 bases left in between. CDR3 sequence (DNA): TGTGCCAGCAGCCGTTCGGGGGCTAGCACAGATACGCAGTATTTT. It specifies CASSRSGASTDTQYF.

This clone appeared a few times. The sample has other DNA sequences that encode this CDR3 too. The chain combines TRBV5-1 with TRBJ2-7; unclear D gene. This CDR3 comprises 13 residues. The V end was cut by 0 bases, the J end by 3 bases, with 7 bases between. Per germline, CDR1 SGHRS and CDR2 YFSETQ. CDR3 region: CASSLGGLYEQYF. The CDR3 bases are TGCGCCAGCAGCTTGGGTGGTCTCTACGAGCAGTACTTC.

The rearrangement links TRBV19 to TRBJ2-1; D uncertain. Germline CDR1 LNHDA, CDR2 SQIVND (reference sequence). This CDR3 region has 13 residues. V was cut by 0 bases and J by 5 bases, with 5 bases left in between. CDR3 loop: CASSIEGNNEQFF. CDR3 DNA sequence: TGTGCCAGTAGTATAGAGGGAAACAATGAGCAGTTCTTC.

The chain has TRBV2 and TRBJ1-2; 7 positions agree with TRBD1. In germline, CDR1 is SNHLY, CDR2 FYNNEI. The CDR3 totals 16 residues. Trimming took 2 bases from V and 0 from J; bases not matched to a gene: 6. The CDR3: CASSELGGTANYGYTF. In DNA form, the CDR3 reads TGTGCCAGCAGTGAATTAGGTGGGACAGCTAACTATGGCTACACCTTC.

The chain couples TRBV7-9 to TRBJ2-3, with 8 nucleotides matching TRBD1. The CDR3 is 16 amino acids. Germline trimming cut 4 bases from V and 3 bases from J; bases unmatched to any gene: 9. From germline, CDR1 is SEHNR and CDR2 FQNEAQ (reference sequence). The CDR3, as DNA: TGTGCCAGCAGCTCCCTGGGACAGGTCTTTACAGATACGCAGTATTTT. It yields the protein CASSSLGQVFTDTQYF.

The chain carries TRBV4-2 and TRBJ2-5; 15 positions agree with TRBD2. Germline assignment: CDR1 LGHNA and CDR2 YNFKEQ. V shed 4 bases and J 5 bases; nucleotides not matched to a gene: 14. The CDR3 has 19 amino acids. CDR3 in DNA: TGTGCCAGCAGCCCAGGCGGAGGACTAGCGGGGGGGCAAGAGGAGACCCAGTACTTC. Encoded protein: CASSPGGGLAGGQEETQYF.

This sequence joins TRBV5-1 and TRBJ2-7; the D gene is possibly TRBD2 (6 bases). The CDR3 runs 15 residues. The V end lost 1 base, the J end lost 2 bases, and 13 bases lay between the germline ends. The germline gives CDR1 SGHRS, CDR2 YFSETQ. The CDR3 coding sequence is TGCGCCAGCAGCTTGAGGGGCGGGAAGGCCTACGAGCAGTACTTC. Amino acid sequence: CASSLRGGKAYEQYF.

The chain joins TRBV7-9 to TRBJ2-1, with D perhaps TRBD1 (7 bases). Germline V gives CDR1 SEHNR, CDR2 FQNEAQ (reference sequence). CDR3 length: 15 amino acids. Trimming removed 5 bases from V and 2 bases from J, with 13 bases in between. In DNA, the CDR3 is TGTGCCAGCAGCCTACGGGGGACAGCCTACAATGAGCAGTTCTTC. The encoded protein is CASSLRGTAYNEQFF.

This clone turned up a few times. The chain employs TRBV6-5 and TRBJ2-1; TRBD2 matches 10 bases. Per the germline V gene, CDR1 is MNHEY and CDR2 is SVGAGI. J was trimmed by 10 bases and V by 4 bases; bases with no gene match: 10. The CDR3 length is 15 residues. The CDR3 sequence is CASSFRLAGVGEQFF. The CDR3 bases are TGTGCCAGCAGTTTCCGCCTAGCGGGGGTAGGGGAGCAGTTCTTC.

The V call is TRBV7-3, the J call TRBJ1-6; no clear D. Trimming removed 3 bases at V and 11 bases at J, with 11 bases between. Per germline, CDR1 SGHTA and CDR2 FQGTGA. CDR3 length: 13 residues. CDR3 bases: TGTGCCAGCAGCTTCGACCCTGAGGCACCCCTCCACTTT. It is translated as CASSFDPEAPLHF.

This clone was observed a handful of times. The chain employs TRBV2 and TRBJ2-7; D tentatively fits TRBD1 or TRBD2 (5 bases each). This CDR3 region has 14 residues. Germline values: CDR1 SNHLY, CDR2 FYNNEI. Trimming took off 5 bases at V and 1 base at J, with 12 bases between the two ends. CDR3 coding DNA: TGTGCCAGCAGTCCCCGGGACGGGTCCTACGAGCAGTACTTC. This codes for CASSPRDGSYEQYF.

The sample holds a few counts of this clone. The rearrangement links TRBV30 to TRBJ1-5; a possible D gene is TRBD1 (6 bases). CDR3 length: 15 amino acids. CDR1 is GTSNPN and CDR2 is SVGIG in the germline V gene (reference sequence). V lost 1 base, J lost 0 bases, and 10 bases lay in between. The CDR3 is CAWSEGDHSNQPQHF. CDR3 bases: TGTGCCTGGAGTGAGGGGGACCATAGCAATCAGCCCCAGCATTTT.

This chain uses TRBV7-6 with TRBJ1-4, with a tentative D call TRBD1 (5 bases). In germline, CDR1 is SGHVS, CDR2 FNYEAQ. Trimming took 5 bases from V and 7 from J, leaving 14 bases between them. The CDR3 has 14 amino acids. The CDR3 nucleotides read TGTGCCAGCAGCCTGAGGGGTTCTCTTGAAAAACTGTTTTTT. It encodes CASSLRGSLEKLFF.

This sequence joins TRBV7-9 and TRBJ2-2; D remains ambiguous. With 5 bases removed from V and 4 bases from J, the gap between germline ends came to 17 bases. Germline V gene lookup returns CDR1 SEHNR and CDR2 FQNEAQ (reference sequence). CDR3 length: 16 amino acids. The CDR3 sequence is CASSTIVGPGTGELFF. CDR3 nucleotide sequence: TGTGCCAGCAGCACCATTGTAGGGCCGGGCACCGGGGAGCTGTTTTTT.

This clone was seen a handful of times. The V and J genes are TRBV18 and TRBJ2-1, with a weak D call TRBD2 (5 bases). Germline V gives CDR1 KGHSH, CDR2 LQKENI. V was pared by 2 bases and J by 9 bases, with 14 bases between. The CDR3 loop spans 14 amino acids. The CDR3 protein is CASSPSRTRGEQFF. The DNA for the CDR3 is TGTGCCAGCTCACCATCGAGGACCCGGGGTGAGCAGTTCTTC.

The chain couples TRBV6-5 to TRBJ1-1; weak D call: TRBD1 (5 bases). The CDR3 covers 13 residues. CDR1 is MNHEY and CDR2 is SVGAGI in the germline V gene. V dropped 4 bases and J dropped 11 bases, with 17 bases sitting between them. The CDR3 DNA is TGTGCCAGCAGTTCTCCCGGGGCTCCGCTCGCTTTCTTT. The encoded protein is CASSSPGAPLAFF.

The gene calls are TRBV5-1 and TRBJ2-2, with no clear D. Trimming cost V 3 bases and J 3 bases, with 3 bases left between them. The germline gives CDR1 SGHRS, CDR2 YFSETQ. This CDR3 spans 12 amino acids. The CDR3 coding sequence is TGCGCCAGCAGCTGGGACACCGGGGAGCTGTTTTTT. Protein sequence: CASSWDTGELFF. The variable domain in full, with the rest retrieved from reference TRBV5-1 and TRBJ2-2, is KAGVTQTPRYLIKTRGQQVTLSCSPISGHRSVSWYQQTPGQGLQFLFEYFSETQRNKGNFPGRFSGRQFSNSRSEMNVSTLELGDSALYLCASSWDTGELFFGEGSRLTVL.

This clone was observed a few times. Here the CDR3 reads CASSEEGRGRGELFF. CDR3 DNA sequence: TGTGCCAGCAGTGAAGAAGGGCGGGGGCGCGGGGAGCTGTTTTTT. This sequence joins TRBV25-1 and TRBJ2-2; TRBD2 might be the D (7 bases). The germline CDR1 and CDR2 sequences are MGHDK and SYGVNS. CDR3 size: 15 residues. Trimming shortened V by 2 bases and J by 7 bases, and 14 bases separated the two germline ends.

The rearrangement links TRBV6-5 to TRBJ1-2, with D perhaps TRBD1 (5 bases). This CDR3 comprises 12 residues. The V and J ends lost 8 bases and 3 bases respectively, with 10 bases between them. Germline V gene lookup returns CDR1 MNHEY and CDR2 SVGAGI. CDR3 region: CASGDRDYGYTF. The CDR3, as DNA: TGTGCCAGCGGGGACCGCGACTATGGCTACACCTTC.

J is TRBJ2-3 and V is TRBV13; tentatively, D is TRBD1 or TRBD2 (7 bases each). V dropped 5 bases and J dropped 5 bases, with 20 bases sitting between them. This CDR3 is 16 amino acids long. Germline assignment: CDR1 PRHDT and CDR2 FYEKMQ (reference sequence). The CDR3, as DNA: TGTGCCAGCAGCCCCCCCGAGCAGGGGGGGGGAGATACGCAGTATTTT. This translates into CASSPPEQGGGDTQYF.

The rearrangement uses TRBV7-9 and TRBJ2-3; possibly TRBD1 for D (6 bases). V was cut by 2 bases and J by 0 bases, with 12 bases left in between. This CDR3 region has 16 residues. The germline V gene encodes CDR1 SEHNR and CDR2 FQNEAQ (reference sequence). CDR3 sequence (DNA): TGTGCCAGCAGCTTACTGGGGACACCTAGCACAGATACGCAGTATTTT. Encoded protein: CASSLLGTPSTDTQYF. Supplemented by reference TRBV7-9 and TRBJ2-3, the full variable domain reads DTGVSQNPRHKITKRGQNVTFRCDPISEHNRLYWYRQTLGQGPEFLTYFQNEAQLEKSRLLSDRFSAERPKGSFSTLEIQRTEQGDSAMYLCASSLLGTPSTDTQYFGPGTRLTVL.

This clone was seen a few times. This chain joins TRBV10-2 and TRBJ2-5, with TRBD1 matching 9 bases. V dropped 4 bases and J dropped 5; count of bases not matched to a gene: 2. The CDR3 is made up of 13 amino acids. Germline V gene lookup returns CDR1 WSHSY and CDR2 SAAADI. The CDR3 loop is CASSGGTGETQYF. CDR3 sequence (DNA): TGCGCCAGCAGTGGAGGGACAGGGGAGACCCAGTACTTC.

J is TRBJ1-2 and V is TRBV2; D remains ambiguous. The V gene's germline CDR1 is SNHLY and CDR2 FYNNEI. CDR3 length equals 10 residues. Trimming cost V 4 bases and J 5 bases, with 2 bases left between them. The CDR3, as DNA: TGTGCCAGCAGTGCATATGGCTACACCTTC. It specifies CASSAYGYTF.